The 2 T cell receptor beta chains below come from one sample, sequenced in a study of shared T cell receptors in the human thymus. Clones were sequenced by immunoSEQ multiplex PCR, and TCRdb holds only the in-frame ones, with some missing. The data hold approximately 660,000 clones, with around 89% observed a single time. These records were also assigned to another study, of human thymus T cells.

Sequences were obtained from thymocytes. These receptor sequences come from a boy under three years old with a congenital heart defect.

The chain carries TRBV11-2 and TRBJ1-4, with 7 positions matching TRBD1. The germline V gene has CDR1 SGHAT and CDR2 FQNNGV. J was trimmed by 10 bases and V by 4 bases; bases with no gene match: 21. The CDR3 is 18 residues long. This CDR3 is CASSSSREGAASGGKLFF. CDR3 coding DNA: TGTGCCAGCAGCTCTAGCCGGGAGGGGGCCGCGAGTGGGGGAAAACTGTTTTTT.

This rearrangement joins TRBV4-3 to TRBJ1-4; TRBD1 matches at 7 bases. Germline V gives CDR1 LGHNA, CDR2 YSLEER. The V gene end was trimmed by 3 bases and the J gene end by 8 bases; junction bases not matched to a gene: 6. The CDR3 is 14 amino acids. CDR3 amino acids: CASSHDREKEKLFF. For the CDR3, the DNA is TGCGCCAGCAGCCACGACAGGGAGAAGGAAAAACTGTTTTTT.